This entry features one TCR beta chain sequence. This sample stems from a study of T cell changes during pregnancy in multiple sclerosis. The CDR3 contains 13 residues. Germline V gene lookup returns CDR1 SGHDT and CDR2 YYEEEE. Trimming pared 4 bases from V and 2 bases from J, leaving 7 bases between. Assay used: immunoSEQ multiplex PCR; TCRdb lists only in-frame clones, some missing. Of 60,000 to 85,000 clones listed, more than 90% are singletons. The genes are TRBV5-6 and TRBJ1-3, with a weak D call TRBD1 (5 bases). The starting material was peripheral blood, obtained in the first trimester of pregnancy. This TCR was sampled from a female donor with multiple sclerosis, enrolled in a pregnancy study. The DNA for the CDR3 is TGTGCCAGCAGCATCAGGGCTGGAAACACCATATATTTT. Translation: CASSIRAGNTIYF. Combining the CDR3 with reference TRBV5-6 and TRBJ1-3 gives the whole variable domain DAGVTQSPTHLIKTRGQQVTLRCSPKSGHDTVSWYQQALGQGPQFIFQYYEEEERQRGNFPDRFSGHQFPNYSSELNVNALLLGDSALYLCASSIRAGNTIYFGEGSWLTVV.